The T cell receptor beta chain described here comes from a study of blood T cell repertoires in COVID-19. Germline lookup yields CDR1 DFQATT and CDR2 SNEGSKA (reference sequence). With V trimmed by 3 bases and J by 16 bases, 14 bases remained unmatched. There are 13 residues in the CDR3. Profiling relied on immunoSEQ multiplex PCR, and the TCRdb table lists in-frame clones only, not all of them. The table shows over 150,000 clones, with 76% occurring only once. The chain employs TRBV20-1 and TRBJ1-5; 8 bases fit TRBD1. The specimen was peripheral blood. The sequence was collected from a woman at least 80 years old with acute or convalescent COVID-19. For the CDR3, the DNA is TGCAGTGCTAGTCCCCTCGGGACAGGCCTCCACCATTTT. Translated: CSASPLGTGLHHF.